Listed here are 12 T cell receptor beta chains from one sample, sequenced in a study of beta chain features in type 1 diabetes. Study results and caveats: TCRB CDR3s from Type 1 diabetes patients were moderately but significantly shorter in all four CD4+ subsets.

For these TCRs, the target antigens are not known. Investigators reverse transcribed all isolated RNA, so they sequenced expressed TCRB transcripts. TCRdb keeps only in-frame clones here, not all; method: immunoSEQ multiplex PCR. The sample includes hundreds of thousands of clones, over 12% of them seen just once. Sequencing was carried out using naive CD4+ T cells from blood. Receptors were obtained from a young man with type 1 diabetes.

This clone was detected a few times. This chain connects TRBV28 to TRBJ2-5; D unclear. This CDR3 is built from 12 residues. Germline-derived CDR1 and CDR2 are MDHEN and SYDVKM. Trimming removed 5 bases from V and 4 bases from J, with 8 bases in between. CDR3 amino acids: CASSLPRETQYF. CDR3 nucleotide sequence: TGTGCCAGCAGTCTGCCTAGAGAGACCCAGTACTTC. The full variable domain, in which reference TRBV28 and TRBJ2-5 provide the parts outside the CDR3, is DVKVTQSSRYLVKRTGEKVFLECVQDMDHENMFWYRQDPGLGLRLIYFSYDVKMKEKGDIPEGYSVSREKKERFSLILESASTNQTSMYLCASSLPRETQYFGPGTRLLVL.

This clone turned up a few times. V gene TRBV19 combines with J gene TRBJ2-7, with 12 nucleotides matching TRBD2. Germline assignment: CDR1 LNHDA and CDR2 SQIVND (reference sequence). This CDR3 has 16 amino acids. After removal of 1 base from V and 4 bases from J, the junction contained 5 bases not matched to a gene. The CDR3 loop reads CASSIVETSGSYEQYF. The CDR3 DNA sequence: TGTGCCAGTAGTATAGTTGAGACTAGCGGGAGTTACGAGCAGTACTTC.

This clone showed up just a few times. The chain carries TRBV10-3 and TRBJ1-2; D not resolved. Trimming took 6 bases from V and 4 from J, leaving 15 bases between them. Germline CDR1 ENHRY, CDR2 SYGVKD. CDR3 length: 14 residues. For the CDR3, the DNA is TGTGCCATCAGGACCCTCCGGAGTATCTATGGCTACACCTTC. Encoded protein: CAIRTLRSIYGYTF.

This clone appeared a few times. The chain is built from TRBV2 and TRBJ2-3, with 9 bases fitting TRBD1. V was pared by 10 bases and J by 3 bases, with 5 bases of the junction left unmatched. Germline CDR1 reads SNHLY; CDR2 reads FYNNEI. The CDR3 consists of 13 residues. CDR3 DNA sequence: TGTGCCATCATACAGGGGGCGACAGATACGCAGTATTTT. Its protein product is CAIIQGATDTQYF.

The rearrangement uses TRBV5-6 and TRBJ1-2, with TRBD1 matching 8 bases. V shed 3 bases, J shed 8 bases, and the junction held 12 bases outside the gene matches. Germline V gene data show CDR1 as SGHDT and CDR2 as YYEEEE. The CDR3 has 15 amino acids. The CDR3 bases are TGTGCCAGCAGCTCGTGGGCAATCAGGGGGCAAGGCTACACCTTC. Protein product: CASSSWAIRGQGYTF.

V is TRBV5-6 and J is TRBJ1-1; D ambiguous. Germline V CDR1 and CDR2: SGHDT, YYEEEE. The V end was cut by 1 base, the J end by 0 bases, with 4 bases between. The length of the CDR3 is 13 residues. CDR3 residues: CASSLTVNTEAFF. The CDR3 coding sequence is TGTGCCAGCAGCTTGACAGTGAACACTGAAGCTTTCTTT.

The CDR3 coding sequence is TGTGCCAGCAGTGAGGGTGTGCTAGCGGTGACGGATGAGCAGTTCTTC. Protein sequence: CASSEGVLAVTDEQFF. The chain uses TRBV6-1 and TRBJ2-1, with TRBD2 identical over 7 bases. Unmatched junction bases numbered 13, after V lost 3 bases and J lost 8 bases. The CDR3 sequence is 16 residues long. Germline CDR1 and CDR2: MNHNS and SASEGT.

The chain recombines TRBV6-4 with TRBJ1-2; D possibly corresponds to TRBD1 (5 bases). The CDR3 spans 14 residues. V gave up 3 bases and J gave up 8 bases, with 16 bases separating them. Per the germline V gene, CDR1 is MRHNA and CDR2 is SNTAGT. CDR3 in amino acids: CASSERKGARGYTF. The CDR3, as DNA: TGTGCCAGCAGTGAGAGAAAAGGGGCGCGAGGCTACACCTTC.

This clone turned up a few times. J is TRBJ2-1 and V is TRBV28, with D perhaps matching TRBD2 (5 bases). Trimming took 9 bases from V and 5 from J, leaving 17 bases between them. Germline CDR1 MDHEN, CDR2 SYDVKM. CDR3 length: 14 amino acids. The CDR3 loop is CASRTGGPDNEQFF. For the CDR3, the DNA is TGTGCCAGTCGGACCGGAGGCCCGGACAATGAGCAGTTCTTC.

The chain recombines TRBV7-2 with TRBJ2-3; 11 bases fit TRBD2. J lost 2 bases, V lost 5 bases, and 3 bases had no gene match. This CDR3 has 15 residues. Per the germline V gene, CDR1 is SGHTA and CDR2 is FQGNSA. Written as DNA, the CDR3 is TGTGCCAGCAGCCCTAGCGGGAGGTACACAGATACGCAGTATTTT. It specifies CASSPSGRYTDTQYF.

V gene TRBV29-1 combines with J gene TRBJ1-1; possibly TRBD1 for D (5 bases). V was clipped by 7 bases and J by 1 base, with 13 bases between them. CDR1 is SQVTM, CDR2 ANQGSEA, per germline. The CDR3 is 13 residues long. The DNA of the CDR3 is TGCAGCGCCCAGACGGGGGGGAACACTGAAGCTTTCTTT. This translates into CSAQTGGNTEAFF. Full variable domain (remainder filled in from reference TRBV29-1 and TRBJ1-1): SAVISQKPSRDICQRGTSLTIQCQVDSQVTMMFWYRQQPGQSLTLIATANQGSEATYESGFVIDKFPISRPNLTFSTLTVSNMSPEDSSIYLCSAQTGGNTEAFFGQGTRLTVV.

This clone was seen only a few times. V usage is TRBV2 and J usage is TRBJ2-1; 8 bases agree with TRBD2. V lost 5 bases to trimming and J lost 9 bases; unmatched junction nucleotides: 12. CDR3 size: 15 residues. The germline V gene encodes CDR1 SNHLY and CDR2 FYNNEI. The CDR3 loop is CASSRVAGGGVEQFF. For the CDR3, the DNA is TGTGCCAGCAGTAGGGTGGCGGGAGGAGGTGTTGAGCAGTTCTTC.